A single sample gave rise to the 24 T cell receptor beta chains below, sequenced in a study of blood T cell repertoires in COVID-19. Assay: immunoSEQ multiplex PCR; the TCRdb copy retains only in-frame clones and omits some. The data show just over 150,000 clones, 80% to 90% seen once. The sequenced material came from peripheral blood. The source is a woman aged 40 to 55 with acute or convalescent COVID-19.

CDR3 DNA sequence: TGCGCCAGCAGCCCCGGTCGCGGGTCTGAAGCTTTCTTT. Its translation: CASSPGRGSEAFF. This sequence joins TRBV5-1 and TRBJ1-1; D unclear. CDR1 is SGHRS, CDR2 YFSETQ, per germline. CDR3 length: 13 amino acids. Deletions cut 4 bases from V and 6 bases from J, with 13 bases between. The whole variable domain, remainder taken from reference TRBV5-1 and TRBJ1-1, is KAGVTQTPRYLIKTRGQQVTLSCSPISGHRSVSWYQQTPGQGLQFLFEYFSETQRNKGNFPGRFSGRQFSNSRSEMNVSTLELGDSALYLCASSPGRGSEAFFGQGTRLTVV.

This clone was recorded once. The chain combines TRBV5-1 with TRBJ1-6; 8 positions match TRBD1. Germline lookup yields CDR1 SGHRS and CDR2 YFSETQ. V was pared by 4 bases and J by 8 bases, with 11 bases of the junction left unmatched. This CDR3 has 16 residues. The CDR3 loop is CASSPRQGPVDSPLHF. CDR3 nucleotides: TGCGCCAGCAGCCCCCGACAGGGGCCAGTGGATTCACCCCTCCACTTT.

The chain links TRBV9 to TRBJ2-7; 7 bases fit TRBD2. Trimming removed 0 bases from V and 3 bases from J; junction bases left unmatched: 9. CDR1 and CDR2 (germline): SGDLS, YYNGEE. The CDR3 contains 16 residues. CDR3 nucleotides: TGTGCCAGCAGCGTAGGTGGGGAGGGCACTTACTACGAGCAGTACTTC. Its translation is CASSVGGEGTYYEQYF.

The chain carries TRBV27 and TRBJ1-1, with D perhaps matching TRBD1 (6 bases). Germline V gives CDR1 MNHEY, CDR2 SMNVEV (reference sequence). The length of the CDR3 is 13 residues. V lost 3 bases and J 4 bases, leaving 9 bases between the germline ends. CDR3 loop: CASSFQGLTEAFF. CDR3 DNA sequence: TGTGCCAGCAGTTTTCAGGGGCTCACTGAAGCTTTCTTT.

The chain uses TRBV27 and TRBJ2-7, with a tentative D call TRBD1 (6 bases). Germline V gene lookup returns CDR1 MNHEY and CDR2 SMNVEV (reference sequence). The CDR3 runs to 12 residues. The V gene lost 8 bases and the J gene lost 3 bases, with 11 bases spanning the gap. Here the CDR3 DNA reads TGTGCCAGCGGGGGACAAATCTACGAGCAGTACTTC. This sequence encodes CASGGQIYEQYF.

V usage is TRBV7-3 and J usage is TRBJ2-3, with 11 positions matching TRBD2. The CDR3 is made up of 18 amino acids. V lost 4 bases, J lost 1 base, and 10 bases stayed unmatched. The germline gives CDR1 SGHTA, CDR2 FQGTGA. CDR3 in DNA: TGTGCCAGCAGCTCGCAAACTAGCGGGAGCTCAGGCACAGATACGCAGTATTTT. Translating gives CASSSQTSGSSGTDTQYF.

This chain uses TRBV11-2 with TRBJ2-3, with 13 positions matching TRBD2. CDR3 length equals 15 residues. Losses at the gene ends were 5 bases for V and 7 bases for J; bases not matched to a gene: 6. The germline V gene encodes CDR1 SGHAT and CDR2 FQNNGV. CDR3 bases: TGTGCCAGCAGCGGACTAGCGGGAGATTTTAATACGCAGTATTTT. This sequence encodes CASSGLAGDFNTQYF.

V usage is TRBV19 and J usage is TRBJ2-3, with 7 bases matching TRBD1. Germline V gene data show CDR1 as LNHDA and CDR2 as SQIVND (reference sequence). The CDR3 runs to 12 residues. Trimming removed 6 bases from V and 4 bases from J; junction bases left unmatched: 1. DNA of the CDR3: TGTGCCAGTAGGACAGGGTCAGATACGCAGTATTTT. As protein: CASRTGSDTQYF.

A single count supports this clone. This sequence joins TRBV14 and TRBJ1-1, with TRBD1 identical over 8 bases. Losses at the gene ends were 0 bases for V and 0 bases for J; bases not matched to a gene: 12. Germline V CDR1 and CDR2: SGHDN, FVKESK. The CDR3 is 19 residues long. This CDR3 is CASSQDWRQGPQMNTEAFF. DNA of the CDR3: TGTGCCAGCAGCCAAGACTGGAGACAGGGGCCTCAAATGAACACTGAAGCTTTCTTT.

The chain has TRBV11-2 and TRBJ2-1; 8 positions match TRBD1. With 4 bases clipped from V and 9 bases from J, the junction kept 5 bases outside the gene matches. The CDR3 has 13 amino acids. Germline assignment: CDR1 SGHAT and CDR2 FQNNGV. The CDR3 DNA reads TGTGCCAGCAGCTCGGACAGGGTAGGTGAGCAGTTCTTC. Amino acid sequence: CASSSDRVGEQFF.

The rearrangement links TRBV2 to TRBJ1-2, with D maybe TRBD1 (6 bases). V lost 1 base, J lost 11 bases, and 17 bases lay in between. The germline V gene has CDR1 SNHLY and CDR2 FYNNEI. The CDR3 is made up of 14 amino acids. CDR3 bases: TGTGCCAGCAGTGAAGAAGGCAGGGGTTCTCAATACACCTTC. Its protein is CASSEEGRGSQYTF.

This rearrangement joins TRBV5-4 to TRBJ2-7, with 10 bases matching TRBD1. Germline V CDR1 and CDR2: SGHNT, YYREEE (reference sequence). The CDR3 length is 13 residues. Trimming took 4 bases from V and 5 from J; bases not matched to a gene: 3. CDR3 DNA sequence: TGTGCCAGCAGCCTGACAGGGGGCGACGAGCAGTACTTC. Protein: CASSLTGGDEQYF. The whole variable domain, remainder taken from reference TRBV5-4 and TRBJ2-7, is ETGVTQSPTHLIKTRGQQVTLRCSSQSGHNTVSWYQQALGQGPQFIFQYYREEENGRGNFPPRFSGLQFPNYSSELNVNALELDDSALYLCASSLTGGDEQYFGPGTRLTVT.

The V and J genes are TRBV19 and TRBJ1-5; 7 bases match TRBD1. CDR1 LNHDA and CDR2 SQIVND come from the germline V gene (reference sequence). V was clipped by 5 bases and J by 4 bases; unmatched bases: 8. The CDR3 consists of 15 residues. The CDR3 spells CASSPPGQTNQPQHF. CDR3 nucleotide sequence: TGTGCCAGTAGTCCGCCGGGACAGACTAATCAGCCCCAGCATTTT.

This chain links TRBV5-5 with TRBJ2-3, with 7 bases fitting TRBD2. There are 15 residues in the CDR3. Per germline, CDR1 SGHKS and CDR2 YYEKEE (reference sequence). The trim removed 2 bases at V and 5 bases at J, leaving 8 bases unmatched. The CDR3 sequence: CASSFTGGRIDTQYF. The CDR3 DNA follows: TGTGCCAGCAGCTTTACGGGAGGTCGGATAGATACGCAGTATTTT.

The V gene is TRBV6-5, the J gene TRBJ1-1; 8 bases are a match to TRBD1. This CDR3 has 13 amino acids. Germline V gene lookup returns CDR1 MNHEY and CDR2 SVGAGI. J lost 1 base, V lost 6 bases, and 1 base had no gene match. The chain's CDR3 is CASSDRGNTEAFF. The CDR3, as DNA: TGTGCCAGCAGCGACAGGGGGAACACTGAAGCTTTCTTT.

V usage is TRBV7-2 and J usage is TRBJ1-1, with unresolved D. The CDR3 loop spans 12 amino acids. Germline CDR1 SGHTA, CDR2 FQGNSA. With 1 base removed from V and 10 bases from J, the gap between germline ends came to 10 bases. This chain's CDR3 is CASSLDGDRAFF. The CDR3 bases are TGTGCCAGCAGCTTAGACGGGGATCGAGCTTTCTTT.

This clone was seen a few times. This chain joins TRBV6-5 and TRBJ2-2; D ambiguous. Per germline, CDR1 MNHEY and CDR2 SVGAGI. The CDR3 extends over 13 amino acids. The V end lost 8 bases, the J end lost 1 base, and 8 bases lay between the germline ends. This CDR3 reads CASWSQNTGELFF. The DNA of the CDR3 is TGTGCCAGCTGGAGTCAGAACACCGGGGAGCTGTTTTTT.

The CDR3 region has the DNA TGCGCCAGCAGCCAAGATCTCGAGGTTGACTATGGCTACACCTTC. Residues: CASSQDLEVDYGYTF. J is TRBJ1-2 and V is TRBV4-1, with D uncertain. Germline V gene lookup returns CDR1 MGHRA and CDR2 YSYEKL. The V and J ends lost 0 bases and 3 bases respectively, with 11 bases between them. This CDR3 has 15 amino acids.

V usage is TRBV7-8 and J usage is TRBJ1-5; TRBD1 aligns across 7 bases. This CDR3 has 16 amino acids. Germline V gene data show CDR1 as SGHVS and CDR2 as FQNEAQ. With V trimmed by 5 bases and J by 0 bases, 7 bases remained unmatched. DNA of the CDR3: TGTGCCAGCAGCCTCCGGGACAGTTATAGCAATCAGCCCCAGCATTTT. This encodes CASSLRDSYSNQPQHF.

This clone appeared a single time. The gene calls are TRBV7-3 and TRBJ2-7; 10 nucleotides match TRBD2. V lost 5 bases and J lost 7; bases outside the gene matches: 11. The germline CDR1 and CDR2 sequences are SGHTA and FQGTGA. The CDR3 contains 15 residues. The CDR3 reads CASSPPAGGTLEQYF. The CDR3 bases are TGTGCCAGCAGCCCACCAGCGGGAGGGACTTTAGAGCAGTACTTC.

The chain links TRBV28 to TRBJ2-5, with 7 bases fitting TRBD1. Germline values: CDR1 MDHEN, CDR2 SYDVKM. Trimming took 3 bases from V and 4 from J; bases not matched to a gene: 8. The CDR3 is made up of 15 amino acids. CDR3 residues: CASSFETGRLETQYF. CDR3 sequence (DNA): TGTGCCAGCAGTTTTGAGACAGGGCGCTTAGAGACCCAGTACTTC.

V usage is TRBV9 and J usage is TRBJ2-3; weak D call: TRBD2 (6 bases). Germline loops: CDR1 SGDLS, CDR2 YYNGEE. Trimming removed 4 bases from V and 1 base from J, with 13 bases in between. The CDR3 totals 15 residues. The CDR3 coding sequence is TGTGCCAGCAGCACTACGGGGGTCGGCACAGATACGCAGTATTTT. Its translation is CASSTTGVGTDTQYF.

The genes are TRBV6-5 and TRBJ1-1; a weak D match, TRBD1 (5 bases). V shed 3 bases and J shed 3 bases, with 17 bases lying between them. Germline CDR1 is MNHEY and CDR2 is SVGAGI. The CDR3 is made up of 16 amino acids. Here the CDR3 reads CASSYALAGRDTEAFF. Here the CDR3 DNA reads TGTGCCAGCAGTTATGCCCTAGCAGGGAGGGACACTGAAGCTTTCTTT.

The chain uses TRBV24-1 and TRBJ1-2; D ambiguous. This CDR3 has 12 residues. Germline V gives CDR1 KGHDR, CDR2 SFDVKD. V was cut by 7 bases and J by 8 bases, with 13 bases left in between. The CDR3 DNA follows: TGTGCCACCAGAGCCGGGATAGGAGGCTACACCTTC. This sequence encodes CATRAGIGGYTF.